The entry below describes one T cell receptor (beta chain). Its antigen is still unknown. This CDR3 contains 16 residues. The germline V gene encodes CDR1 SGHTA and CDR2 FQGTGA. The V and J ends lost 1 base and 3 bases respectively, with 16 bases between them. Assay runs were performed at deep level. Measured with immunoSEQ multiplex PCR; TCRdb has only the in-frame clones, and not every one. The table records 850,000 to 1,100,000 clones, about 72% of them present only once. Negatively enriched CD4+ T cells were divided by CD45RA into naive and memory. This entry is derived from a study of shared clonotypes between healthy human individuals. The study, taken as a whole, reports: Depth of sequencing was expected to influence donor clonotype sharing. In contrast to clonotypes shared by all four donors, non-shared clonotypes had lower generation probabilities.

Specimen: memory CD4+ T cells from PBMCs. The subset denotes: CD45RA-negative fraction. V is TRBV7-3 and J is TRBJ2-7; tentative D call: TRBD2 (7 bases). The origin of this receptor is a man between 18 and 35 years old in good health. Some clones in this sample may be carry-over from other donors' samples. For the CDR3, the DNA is TGTGCCAGCAGCTTAAGTAGTGCGGGGGCAGGCTACGAGCAGTACTTC. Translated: CASSLSSAGAGYEQYF.